This T cell receptor beta chain is from a study of cytomegalovirus exposure and HLA in healthy donors. The CDR3 is 14 amino acids. The germline CDR1 and CDR2 sequences are WNHNN and SYGVQD (reference sequence). V was shortened by 6 bases and J by 4 bases, with 15 bases between the two germline ends. The PCR contained 60 Vbeta and 13 Jbeta primers. TCRdb keeps only in-frame clones here, not all; method: immunoSEQ multiplex PCR. Of 100,000 to 120,000 clones in the sample, about four fifths were seen once. The clonotype was recovered from a man between 40 and 49 years old in good health and CMV-seronegative. The specimen was PBMCs. The gene calls are TRBV10-1 and TRBJ2-5; a weak D match, TRBD2 (6 bases). The DNA for the CDR3 is TGCGCCAGCAGACCCGACTTGCGGGGAGAGACCCAGTACTTC. This codes for CASRPDLRGETQYF.